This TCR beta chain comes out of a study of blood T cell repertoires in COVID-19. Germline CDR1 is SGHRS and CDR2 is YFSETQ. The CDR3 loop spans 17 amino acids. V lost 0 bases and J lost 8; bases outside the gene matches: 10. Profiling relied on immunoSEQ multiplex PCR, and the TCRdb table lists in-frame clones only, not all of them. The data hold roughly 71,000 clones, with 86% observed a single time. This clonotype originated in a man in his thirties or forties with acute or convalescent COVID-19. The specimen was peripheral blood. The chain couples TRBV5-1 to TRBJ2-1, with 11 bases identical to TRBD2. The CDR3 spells CASSLGLAGGSVDEQFF. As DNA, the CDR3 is TGCGCCAGCAGCTTGGGGCTAGCGGGAGGTAGTGTAGATGAGCAGTTCTTC.